This record looks at one T cell receptor (beta chain) sequence and its context. What it binds is unknown. Only in-frame clones appear in the TCRdb table, and some are missing; sequencing was by immunoSEQ multiplex PCR. The sample lists more than 110,000 clones, around 90% occurring once. This sample is part of a study of T cell responses to AZD1222 COVID-19 vaccine. Study-wide background: Pooled together were second doses at about 4 or about 12 weeks.

Overall study results and limits: CD4 TCRs covered the whole spike, strongest at regions 160-218 and 743-854. Repertoires were collected only later (after the peak T cell response had occurred). Donors skewed white British and female; clonal diversity was possibly underestimated.

This TCR came from an adult in good health. Source: peripheral blood, taken on day 0 of AZD1222 vaccination.

The CDR3 is CASTSRDRATTIYF. CDR3 nucleotides: TGTGCCAGTACCTCCCGGGACCGTGCAACGACCATATATTTT. The chain is built from TRBV19 and TRBJ1-3; D might be TRBD1 (5 bases). The CDR3 extends over 14 amino acids. Germline V gene data show CDR1 as LNHDA and CDR2 as SQIVND (reference sequence). Trimming pared 7 bases from V and 10 bases from J, leaving 20 bases between.